Sequencing of this T cell receptor (beta chain) was carried out in a study of blood T cell repertoires in COVID-19. The table came from immunoSEQ multiplex PCR; TCRdb's copy has only in-frame clones and leaves some out. The profile shows fewer than 200,000 clones, around 82% of them singletons. Across about two dozen US areas, participants ranged in age from roughly 18 to 95 years. In assigning cohorts, the study relied on participant-reported clinical history. V dropped 2 bases and J dropped 6; count of bases not matched to a gene: 5. The CDR3 consists of 14 residues. Germline assignment: CDR1 SGHNT and CDR2 YYREEE (reference sequence).

The chain couples TRBV5-4 to TRBJ2-1; 7 bases line up with TRBD2. This sequence originates from a man in his 60s who had recovered from COVID-19. Sequenced input: PBMCs or T cells enriched from blood (not recorded which). This CDR3 reads CASSFERGLNEQFF. The CDR3 nucleotides are TGTGCCAGCAGCTTCGAGCGGGGTCTCAATGAGCAGTTCTTC. The whole variable domain, filled in from reference TRBV5-4 and TRBJ2-1, reads ETGVTQSPTHLIKTRGQQVTLRCSSQSGHNTVSWYQQALGQGPQFIFQYYREEENGRGNFPPRFSGLQFPNYSSELNVNALELDDSALYLCASSFERGLNEQFFGPGTRLTVL.